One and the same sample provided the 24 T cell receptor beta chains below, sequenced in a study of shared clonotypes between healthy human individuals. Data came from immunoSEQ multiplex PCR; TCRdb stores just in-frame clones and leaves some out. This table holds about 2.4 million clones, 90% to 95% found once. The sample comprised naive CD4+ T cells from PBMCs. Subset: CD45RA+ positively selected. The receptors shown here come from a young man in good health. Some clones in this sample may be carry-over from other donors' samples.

The DNA of the CDR3 is TGCGCCAGCAGCGCACAGGGTTTTAGCGGGGAGCTGTTTTTT. Residues: CASSAQGFSGELFF. This sequence joins TRBV5-1 and TRBJ2-2; a weak D match, TRBD1 (6 bases). Germline V gene sequence: CDR1 SGHRS, CDR2 YFSETQ. The CDR3 runs 14 residues. Trimming shortened V by 4 bases and J by 7 bases, and 14 bases separated the two germline ends.

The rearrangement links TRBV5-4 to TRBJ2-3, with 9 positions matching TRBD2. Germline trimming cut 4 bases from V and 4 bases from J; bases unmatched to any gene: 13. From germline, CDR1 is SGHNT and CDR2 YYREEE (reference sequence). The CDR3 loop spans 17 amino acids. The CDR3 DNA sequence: TGTGCCAGCAGCCACCCCTTGGCGGGAGGGCCTTCAGATACGCAGTATTTT. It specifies CASSHPLAGGPSDTQYF.

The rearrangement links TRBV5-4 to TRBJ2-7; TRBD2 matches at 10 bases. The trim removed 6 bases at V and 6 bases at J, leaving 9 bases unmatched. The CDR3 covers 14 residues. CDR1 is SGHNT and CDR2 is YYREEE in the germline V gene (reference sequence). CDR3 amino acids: CASTSGRTSSEQYF. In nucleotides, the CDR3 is TGTGCCAGCACTAGCGGGAGAACTTCCAGCGAGCAGTACTTC.

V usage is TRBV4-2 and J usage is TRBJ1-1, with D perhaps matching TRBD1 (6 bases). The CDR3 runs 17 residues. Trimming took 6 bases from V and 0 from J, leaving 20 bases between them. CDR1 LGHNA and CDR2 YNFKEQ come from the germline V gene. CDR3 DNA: TGTGCCAGCAGTGAACCTACATGGGGGGGCCTGAACACTGAAGCTTTCTTT. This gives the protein CASSEPTWGGLNTEAFF.

Here the CDR3 reads CASRRDRGIKYEQYF. CDR3 sequence (DNA): TGTGCCAGCCGTAGAGACCGGGGAATAAAATACGAGCAGTACTTC. The V gene is TRBV6-5, the J gene TRBJ2-7, with D possibly being TRBD2 (5 bases). V was trimmed by 8 bases and J by 4 bases, leaving 21 bases between them. The CDR3 length is 15 residues. From germline, CDR1 is MNHEY and CDR2 SVGAGI.

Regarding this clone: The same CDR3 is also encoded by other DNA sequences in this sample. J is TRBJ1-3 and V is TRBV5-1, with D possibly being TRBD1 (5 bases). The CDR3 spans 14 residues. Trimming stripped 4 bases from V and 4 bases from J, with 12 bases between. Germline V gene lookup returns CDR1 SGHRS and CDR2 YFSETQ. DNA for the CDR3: TGCGCCAGCAGCCTGGGGACTGCCGGAAACACCATATATTTT. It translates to CASSLGTAGNTIYF.

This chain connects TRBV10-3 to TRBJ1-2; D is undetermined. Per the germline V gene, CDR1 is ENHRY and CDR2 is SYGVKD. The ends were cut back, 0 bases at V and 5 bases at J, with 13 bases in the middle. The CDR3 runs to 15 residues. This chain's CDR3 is CAISESTGLGYGYTF. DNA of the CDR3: TGTGCCATCAGTGAGTCGACGGGTCTTGGTTATGGCTACACCTTC.

CDR3: CASSLEGRGLGNYGYTF. In DNA form, the CDR3 reads TGTGCCAGCAGTTTGGAGGGAAGGGGGCTGGGTAACTATGGCTACACCTTC. The chain carries TRBV28 and TRBJ1-2, with 7 positions matching TRBD1. Per germline, CDR1 MDHEN and CDR2 SYDVKM. This CDR3 is built from 17 residues. J was trimmed by 1 base and V by 3 bases; bases with no gene match: 11.

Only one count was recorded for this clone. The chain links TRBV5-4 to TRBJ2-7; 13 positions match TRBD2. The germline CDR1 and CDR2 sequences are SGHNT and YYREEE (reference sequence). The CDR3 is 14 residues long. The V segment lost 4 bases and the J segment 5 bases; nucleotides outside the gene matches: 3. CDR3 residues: CASSRGLAGDEQYF. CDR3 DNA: TGTGCCAGCAGCCGTGGACTAGCGGGAGACGAGCAGTACTTC.

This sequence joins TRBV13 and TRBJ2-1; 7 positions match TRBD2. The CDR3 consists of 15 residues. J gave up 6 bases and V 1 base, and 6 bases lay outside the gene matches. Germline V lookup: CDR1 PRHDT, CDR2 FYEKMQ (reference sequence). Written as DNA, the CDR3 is TGTGCCAGCAGCTTAGTTGCGGGCGGGGGCAATGAGCAGTTCTTC. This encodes CASSLVAGGGNEQFF.

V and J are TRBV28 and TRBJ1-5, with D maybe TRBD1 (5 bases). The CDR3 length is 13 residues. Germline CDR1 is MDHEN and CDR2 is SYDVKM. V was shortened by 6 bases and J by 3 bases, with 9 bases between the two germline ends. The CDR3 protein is CASSGGTNQPQHF. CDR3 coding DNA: TGTGCCAGCAGCGGGGGGACCAATCAGCCCCAGCATTTT.

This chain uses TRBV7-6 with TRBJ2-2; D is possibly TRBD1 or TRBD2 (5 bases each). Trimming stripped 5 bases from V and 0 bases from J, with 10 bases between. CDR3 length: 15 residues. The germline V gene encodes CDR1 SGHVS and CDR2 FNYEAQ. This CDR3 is CASSPRGANTGELFF. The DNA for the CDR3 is TGTGCCAGCAGCCCCCGGGGCGCGAACACCGGGGAGCTGTTTTTT.

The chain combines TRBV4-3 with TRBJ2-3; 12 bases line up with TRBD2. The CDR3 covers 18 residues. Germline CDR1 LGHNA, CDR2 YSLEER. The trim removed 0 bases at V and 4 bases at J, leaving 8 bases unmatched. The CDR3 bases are TGCGCCAGCAGCCAAGAGGCTAGCGGGAGGGCGTGGGCAGATACGCAGTATTTT. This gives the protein CASSQEASGRAWADTQYF.

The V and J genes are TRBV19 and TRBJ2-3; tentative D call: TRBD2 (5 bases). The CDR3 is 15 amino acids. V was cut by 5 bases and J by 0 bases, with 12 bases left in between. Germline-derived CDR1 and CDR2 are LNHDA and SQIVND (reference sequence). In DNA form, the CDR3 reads TGTGCCAGTAGTGTCTCAGCGGAGAGCACAGATACGCAGTATTTT. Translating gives CASSVSAESTDTQYF.

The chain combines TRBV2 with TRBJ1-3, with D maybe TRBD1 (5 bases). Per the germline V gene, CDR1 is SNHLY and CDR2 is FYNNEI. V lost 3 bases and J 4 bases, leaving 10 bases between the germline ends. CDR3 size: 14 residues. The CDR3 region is CASSEGGGGNTIYF. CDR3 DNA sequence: TGTGCCAGCAGTGAGGGGGGTGGAGGAAACACCATATATTTT.

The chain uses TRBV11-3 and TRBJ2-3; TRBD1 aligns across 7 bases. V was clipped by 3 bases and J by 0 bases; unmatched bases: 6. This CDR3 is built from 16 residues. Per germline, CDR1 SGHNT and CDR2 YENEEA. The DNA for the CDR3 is TGTGCCAGCAGCTTCTCGACAGGGCCCAGCACAGATACGCAGTATTTT. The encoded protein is CASSFSTGPSTDTQYF.

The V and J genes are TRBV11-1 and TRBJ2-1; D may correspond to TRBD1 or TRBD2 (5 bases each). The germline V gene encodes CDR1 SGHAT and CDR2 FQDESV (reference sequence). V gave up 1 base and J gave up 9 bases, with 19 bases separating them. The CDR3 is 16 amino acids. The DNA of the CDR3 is TGTGCCAGCAGCTTAGGGGGGAGCGGTACTACAAGTGAGCAGTTCTTC. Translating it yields CASSLGGSGTTSEQFF.

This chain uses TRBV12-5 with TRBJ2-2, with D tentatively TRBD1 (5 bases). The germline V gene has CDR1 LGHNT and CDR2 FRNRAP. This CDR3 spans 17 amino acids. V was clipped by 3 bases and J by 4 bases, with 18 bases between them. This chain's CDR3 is CASGFVLQGQFTGELFF. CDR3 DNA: TGTGCTAGTGGTTTCGTGTTGCAGGGCCAATTCACCGGGGAGCTGTTTTTT.

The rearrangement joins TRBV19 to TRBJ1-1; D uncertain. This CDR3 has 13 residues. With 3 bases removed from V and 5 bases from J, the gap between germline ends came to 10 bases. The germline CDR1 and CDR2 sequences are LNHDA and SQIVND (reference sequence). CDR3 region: CASSMEGRTEAFF. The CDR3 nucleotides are TGTGCCAGTAGTATGGAAGGTAGGACTGAAGCTTTCTTT.

The CDR3 loop is CASSDTGELFF. Here the CDR3 DNA reads TGTGCCAGCAGTGACACCGGGGAGCTGTTTTTT. V and J are TRBV7-9 and TRBJ2-2; D gene ambiguous. Trimming pared 6 bases from V and 3 bases from J, leaving 2 bases between. Germline CDR1 and CDR2: SEHNR and FQNEAQ (reference sequence). CDR3 size: 11 residues.

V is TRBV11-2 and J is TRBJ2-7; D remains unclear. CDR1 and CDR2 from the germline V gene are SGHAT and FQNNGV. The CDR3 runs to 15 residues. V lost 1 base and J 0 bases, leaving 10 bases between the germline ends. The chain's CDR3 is CASSLGGSNSYEQYF. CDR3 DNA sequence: TGTGCCAGCAGCTTAGGTGGGTCGAACTCCTACGAGCAGTACTTC.

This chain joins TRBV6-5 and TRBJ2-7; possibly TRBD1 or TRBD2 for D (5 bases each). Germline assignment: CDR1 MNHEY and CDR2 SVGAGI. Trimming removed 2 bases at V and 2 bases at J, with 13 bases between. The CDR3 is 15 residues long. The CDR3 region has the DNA TGTGCCAGCAGTTACGACGGGACCCGAGCCTACGAGCAGTACTTC. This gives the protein CASSYDGTRAYEQYF.

The CDR3 reads CASSLVRPSTDTQYF. The DNA of the CDR3 is TGTGCCAGCAGCTTAGTGAGACCTAGCACAGATACGCAGTATTTT. The chain uses TRBV7-9 and TRBJ2-3; D ambiguous. CDR3 length equals 15 residues. Per the germline V gene, CDR1 is SEHNR and CDR2 is FQNEAQ (reference sequence). V lost 1 base and J lost 0, with 8 bases in between.

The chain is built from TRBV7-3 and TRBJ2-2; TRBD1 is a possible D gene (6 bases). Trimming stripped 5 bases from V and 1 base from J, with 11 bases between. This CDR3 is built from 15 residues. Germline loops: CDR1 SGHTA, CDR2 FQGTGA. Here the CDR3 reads CASSPRTVNTGELFF. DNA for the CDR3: TGTGCCAGCAGCCCCCGGACAGTGAACACCGGGGAGCTGTTTTTT.